This T cell receptor (beta chain) was sequenced during a study of T cells in Graves' hyperthyroidism and ophthalmopathy (dated by TCRdb to about 2019). Regarding the complete study: Peripheral blood was sampled at the time of initial diagnosis, prior to any treatment. The study also compared thyroid tissue and blood T-cell repertoires from 5 to 7 Graves' hyperthyroidism patients. According to the paper, TCR Vbeta CDR3 sequencing was carried out on some 140 peripheral blood samples, which came from under 50 ophthalmopathy, 75 to 80 hyperthyroidism and about 17 progressor patients. TCR V-J signatures able to tell the groups apart were searched for in a discovery cohort of 100 or so patients, of whom roughly 42 had Graves' ophthalmopathy and about 60 had stable Graves' hyperthyroidism. After sampling, hyperthyroidism patients received methimazole starting at 30 mg daily, and ophthalmopathy patients received high-dose intravenous methylprednisolone. Whether ophthalmopathy could be predicted prospectively was tested in an independent validation cohort made up of approximately 19 hyperthyroidism patients plus 17 patients who later progressed to ophthalmopathy. The roughly 91 discovery patients were randomly divided into training and test sets at a 7:3 ratio.

Overall study results and their limits: In validation, progression to ophthalmopathy was predicted by the model with 70.59% sensitivity and 72% to 85% specificity, a median of approximately 7.1 months before onset. A model built on a 13 V-J signature distinguished ophthalmopathy from stable hyperthyroidism, reaching about 89% sensitivity and around 81% specificity in cross-validation and 80%/75% in testing. Sample size was not statistically predetermined, and investigators were not blinded to group allocation. Most expanded thyroid clonotypes (frequency above 0.001) were also detected in blood, suggesting blood repertoires may reflect thyroid immune responses.

Stable Graves' hyperthyroidism was defined as the absence of progression to ophthalmopathy over 18 months of follow-up. The hyperthyroidism patients were between 18 and 65 years old and newly diagnosed, with a disease duration of less than 2 months. The study excluded patients with uncontrolled infections, other autoimmune diseases, pregnancy or lactation. Diagnoses relied on clinical symptoms, serum thyroxine and TRAb, thyroid ultrasound and orbital computed tomography. PBMCs were isolated from approximately 10 ml of fresh peripheral blood by Ficoll-Paque density gradient centrifugation. Total RNA was extracted using Trizol reagent, and RNA quality was assessed on an Agilent 2100 Bioanalyzer. Reading the germline V gene gives CDR1 SGHRS and CDR2 YFSETQ. V loses 1 base, J loses 10 bases, and the germline ends lie 14 bases apart. The CDR3 measures 13 amino acids from cysteine to phenylalanine. CDR3 DNA only is kept here, 39 bases in frame from base 1.

Only a few counts were recorded for this clonotype. Its binding antigen is unknown. There are no base qualities to consult, and no much larger clone falls within one base. TCR beta CDR3 regions were amplified from RNA transcripts. The TCR CDR3 was subjected to a first round of RT-PCR using the HTBI primer set and the Qiagen OneStep RT-PCR kit. Libraries were constructed in a second round of multiplex PCR, after which size selection and purification were carried out. Paired-end sequencing of the libraries was performed with 100 bp reads on an Illumina HiSeq2000. The original methods were these. Raw data were processed with SOAPnuke, discarding reads with adapters, uncalled bases, mean Phred below 15, or no exact constant-primer or identifier match. COPE v1.2.5 was used to merge high-quality paired reads, and clonotypes were defined as unique nucleotide sequences. Clonotypes were aligned to IMGT TRBV, TRBD and TRBJ reference segments using MiTCR v1.1. The analysis included only V-J combinations with a frequency above 0.0001, which together covered over 98% of the repertoires. The TCS score was defined as F50 (clonal expansion) divided by E x V (chaos), with BLOSUM62-based TCRdist calculated between CDR3 peptides within each V-J. Welch's t-statistics and random forest reduced just over 500 V-J features to 10 to 15, which were used in a naive Bayes classifier (R e1071). In TCRdb, the public reads were trimmed at Q25 with fastp and aligned with MiXCR, with productive beta chains retained. Identical CDR3 proteins give one entry, which carries the most common genes and DNA. The authors' filters were not applied to this entry. The table for this sample lists more than 500,000 distinct CDR3 sequences; 15% to 20% of them were counted only once. The ten largest clones capture 3% to 4% of the sample.

The rearranged segments are TRBV5-1 and TRBJ1-1; TRBD1 is a possible D gene, resting on 6 matching bases. Material: blood. This sequence originates from a woman aged 30 to 39 with Graves' hyperthyroidism. In nucleotide form, the sequence is TGCGCCAGCAGCTTGTGGGGAGTACAGGGAGCTTTCTTT. It translates as CASSLWGVQGAFF.